This T cell receptor beta chain appears in the sequencing data of a study of blood T cell repertoires in COVID-19. Overall study context: Sources were T cells, B-cell-depleted T cells, or PBMCs; the material itself was cDNA or gDNA.

The V segment lost 4 bases and the J segment 1 base; nucleotides outside the gene matches: 5. Germline V gives CDR1 SQVTM, CDR2 ANQGSEA. There are 15 residues in the CDR3. In the original analysis: It was from reference gene primer amplification that nucleated cell counts were estimated. Using immunoSEQ multiplex PCR, the repertoire was profiled, and TCRdb retains in-frame clones only, with some absent. V, J and clone size are taken as reported in that table, and D and trimming were inferred from the DNA itself. The repertoire holds about 90,000 clones, with more than 80% as singletons. This clonotype originated in a man in his forties or fifties with COVID-19, enrolled during active disease. The chain has TRBV29-1 and TRBJ2-2, with TRBD1 matching over 8 bases. The source material was peripheral blood. DNA for the CDR3: TGCAGCGTTGTTCGCGGGACAGGGAACACCGGGGAGCTGTTTTTT. Its translation: CSVVRGTGNTGELFF.